The present T cell receptor beta chain was sequenced within a study of PD-1 blockade in mismatch repair-deficient tumors. Turning to the study itself: Enrolled about 2013-2016, patients had progressing, pretreated mismatch repair-deficient cancers of more than ten types.

The CDR3 has 19 amino acids. CDR1 and CDR2 (germline): SGHAT, FQNNGV. V shed 2 bases and J 9 bases; nucleotides not matched to a gene: 15. Profiled with immunoSEQ multiplex PCR; TCRdb holds only in-frame clones, not every one. The table shows about 38,000 clones, with roughly 77% occurring only once. This TCR was sampled from an adult with mismatch repair-deficient cancer. The chain is built from TRBV11-2 and TRBJ2-1; TRBD2 matches 14 bases. Material: peripheral blood, obtained 4 weeks after starting pembrolizumab. The CDR3 region is CASSLIVGTSGSRVPEQFF. In nucleotides, the CDR3 is TGTGCCAGCAGCTTAATAGTAGGGACTAGCGGGAGTCGTGTGCCTGAGCAGTTCTTC. The full variable domain, with the rest looked up from reference TRBV11-2 and TRBJ2-1, is EAGVAQSPRYKIIEKRQSVAFWCNPISGHATLYWYQQILGQGPKLLIQFQNNGVVDDSQLPKDRFSAERLKGVDSTLKIQPAKLEDSAVYLCASSLIVGTSGSRVPEQFFGPGTRLTVL.